These 14 T cell receptor beta chains were sequenced from one sample in a study of cytomegalovirus exposure and HLA in healthy donors. The PCR had 60 Vbeta and 13 Jbeta primers. Here immunoSEQ multiplex PCR was the method, and the copy in TCRdb shows in-frame clones only, minus some. Here the sample spans 150,000 or so clones, 75% to 85% being singletons. The sequenced sample consisted of PBMCs. Receptors were obtained from a female donor in good health and CMV-seronegative.

The chain links TRBV7-6 to TRBJ2-1; TRBD1 aligns across 7 bases. There are 15 residues in the CDR3. The germline CDR1 and CDR2 sequences are SGHVS and FNYEAQ. The V segment lost 2 bases and the J segment 6 bases; nucleotides outside the gene matches: 7. CDR3 coding DNA: TGTGCCAGCAGCTTATGGGGACAGAGCAGCAATGAGCAGTTCTTC. Translated: CASSLWGQSSNEQFF.

A single count supports this clone. The chain links TRBV18 to TRBJ1-2; 9 bases agree with TRBD1. The CDR3 consists of 14 residues. V lost 1 base and J lost 4; bases outside the gene matches: 1. Germline V gene data show CDR1 as KGHSH and CDR2 as LQKENI. The DNA of the CDR3 is TGTGCCAGCTCACCACAGACAGGGGGCTATGGCTACACCTTC. Encoded protein: CASSPQTGGYGYTF. The complete variable domain, with remaining parts taken from reference TRBV18 and TRBJ1-2, reads NAGVMQNPRHLVRRRGQEARLRCSPMKGHSHVYWYRQLPEEGLKFMVYLQKENIIDESGMPKERFSAEFPKEGPSILRIQQVVRGDSAAYFCASSPQTGGYGYTFGSGTRLTVV.

This chain uses TRBV4-3 with TRBJ1-2, with 10 positions matching TRBD1. From germline, CDR1 is LGHNA and CDR2 YSLEER. Unmatched junction bases numbered 4, after V lost 0 bases and J lost 6 bases. The length of the CDR3 is 15 residues. The CDR3, as DNA: TGCGCCAGCAGCCAAGAAAGTGGGACAGGGGATGGCTACACCTTC. It is translated as CASSQESGTGDGYTF.

CDR3 coding DNA: TGTGCCAGCAGCTTGTGGGAGGTCACTGAAGCTTTCTTT. Its protein is CASSLWEVTEAFF. The chain joins TRBV7-9 to TRBJ1-1; no definite D call. V was trimmed by 3 bases and J by 4 bases, leaving 9 bases between them. Germline CDR1 SEHNR, CDR2 FQNEAQ (reference sequence). The length of the CDR3 is 13 residues.

This clone was seen a few times. This chain joins TRBV30 and TRBJ2-7; 7 bases fit TRBD1. This CDR3 is built from 17 residues. Germline CDR1 and CDR2: GTSNPN and SVGIG (reference sequence). After removal of 3 bases from V and 3 bases from J, the junction contained 17 bases not matched to a gene. CDR3 region: CAWSNPHGTVLGYEQYF. The CDR3 nucleotides are TGTGCCTGGAGCAATCCCCACGGGACAGTCTTGGGCTACGAGCAGTACTTC.

This rearrangement joins TRBV12-5 to TRBJ1-5, with D unresolved. The V end was cut by 6 bases, the J end by 2 bases, with 14 bases between. Germline CDR1 and CDR2: LGHNT and FRNRAP. The CDR3 sequence is 15 residues long. The CDR3 region has the DNA TGTGCTAGTGGACCCTCAACCGGTGGCAATCAGCCCCAGCATTTT. It yields the protein CASGPSTGGNQPQHF. The full variable domain, in which reference TRBV12-5 and TRBJ1-5 provide the parts outside the CDR3, is DARVTQTPRHKVTEMGQEVTMRCQPILGHNTVFWYRQTMMQGLELLAYFRNRAPLDDSGMPKDRFSAEMPDATLATLKIQPSEPRDSAVYFCASGPSTGGNQPQHFGDGTRLSIL.

This chain connects TRBV4-3 to TRBJ2-1; weak D call: TRBD2 (6 bases). Trimming removed 2 bases at V and 8 bases at J, with 10 bases between. Per the germline V gene, CDR1 is LGHNA and CDR2 is YSLEER. The CDR3 runs 13 residues. CDR3 loop: CASSQQGGDEQFF. Here the CDR3 DNA reads TGCGCCAGCAGCCAACAAGGAGGGGATGAGCAGTTCTTC.

The genes are TRBV5-1 and TRBJ2-3; 8 bases agree with TRBD2. CDR1 SGHRS and CDR2 YFSETQ come from the germline V gene. This CDR3 comprises 16 residues. With V trimmed by 1 base and J by 1 base, 5 bases remained unmatched. CDR3 region: CASSLKSGSGTDTQYF. The CDR3 DNA is TGCGCCAGCAGCTTGAAAAGCGGGAGTGGCACAGATACGCAGTATTTT.

The CDR3 DNA is TGTGCCAGCAGTTACTCGAAACGTGGCACTGGAAACACCATATATTTT. Its translation: CASSYSKRGTGNTIYF. The V call is TRBV6-5, the J call TRBJ1-3, with unresolved D. The CDR3 sequence is 16 residues long. Trimming stripped 0 bases from V and 2 bases from J, with 11 bases between. Germline V CDR1 and CDR2: MNHEY, SVGAGI.

Only a few counts were recorded for this clone. The chain has TRBV5-1 and TRBJ2-3; D gene ambiguous. The CDR3 covers 12 residues. Trimming cost V 2 bases and J 4 bases, with 5 bases left between them. Germline CDR1 SGHRS, CDR2 YFSETQ. This chain's CDR3 is CASSFSSDTQYF. The CDR3 DNA follows: TGCGCCAGCAGCTTTTCGTCAGATACGCAGTATTTT.

The V and J genes are TRBV5-4 and TRBJ1-2, with D unclear. The CDR3 runs 13 residues. V lost 0 bases to trimming and J lost 5 bases, with 8 bases between them. The V gene's germline CDR1 is SGHNT and CDR2 YYREEE (reference sequence). The CDR3 region is CASSLDSFYGYTF. DNA of the CDR3: TGTGCCAGCAGCTTGGACAGCTTTTATGGCTACACCTTC.

This clone occurred a few times. The V call is TRBV5-1, the J call TRBJ1-1, with 9 bases identical to TRBD1. CDR1 and CDR2 (germline): SGHRS, YFSETQ. The junction had 4 bases not matched to a gene; V was cut back by 2 bases and J by 5 bases. The CDR3 is made up of 14 amino acids. DNA for the CDR3: TGCGCCAGCAGCTTTCCGGACAGGGGAACTGAAGCTTTCTTT. This encodes CASSFPDRGTEAFF.

The chain uses TRBV7-8 and TRBJ1-2; no clear D. CDR1 and CDR2 from the germline V gene are SGHVS and FQNEAQ. The V and J ends lost 5 bases and 4 bases respectively, with 17 bases between them. This CDR3 is built from 15 residues. The CDR3 spells CASSPQATPLYGYTF. The CDR3 DNA follows: TGTGCCAGCAGCCCGCAAGCCACTCCACTCTATGGCTACACCTTC.

V is TRBV19 and J is TRBJ1-1; TRBD1 agrees at 10 bases. Trimming at V came to 4 bases and at J to 0 bases, leaving 5 bases not matched to a gene. Germline assignment: CDR1 LNHDA and CDR2 SQIVND (reference sequence). This CDR3 spans 16 amino acids. This chain's CDR3 is CASSNPGTGVNTEAFF. The CDR3 DNA sequence: TGTGCCAGTAGTAATCCCGGGACAGGGGTGAACACTGAAGCTTTCTTT.